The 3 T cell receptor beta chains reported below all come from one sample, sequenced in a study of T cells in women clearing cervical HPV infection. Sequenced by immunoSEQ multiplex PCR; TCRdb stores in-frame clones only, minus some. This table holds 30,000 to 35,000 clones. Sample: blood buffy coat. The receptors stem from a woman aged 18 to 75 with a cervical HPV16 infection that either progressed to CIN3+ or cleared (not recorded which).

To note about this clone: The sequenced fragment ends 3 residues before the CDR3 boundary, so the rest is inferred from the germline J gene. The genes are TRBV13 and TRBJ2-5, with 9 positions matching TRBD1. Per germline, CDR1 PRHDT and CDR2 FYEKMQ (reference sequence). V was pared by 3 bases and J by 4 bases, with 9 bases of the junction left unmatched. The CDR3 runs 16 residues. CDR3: CASSFRTGGARETQYF. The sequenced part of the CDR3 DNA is TGTGCCAGCAGCTTTAGAACAGGGGGCGCAAGAGAGACC. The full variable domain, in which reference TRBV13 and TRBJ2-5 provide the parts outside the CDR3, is AAGVIQSPRHLIKEKRETATLKCYPIPRHDTVYWYQQGPGQDPQFLISFYEKMQSDKGSIPDRFSAQQFSDYHSELNMSSLELGDSALYFCASSFRTGGARETQYFGPGTRLLVL.

The CDR3 bases that were read are TGTGCCAGTAGTACGACAGGGGCAGGAGAGACC. This codes for CASSTTGAGET. The CDR3 as a whole reads CASSTTGAGETQYF. V and J are TRBV19 and TRBJ2-5; 8 bases agree with TRBD1. The read stops 3 residues short of the end of the CDR3; the missing end is completed from the germline J gene. V shed 4 bases, J shed 4 bases, and the junction held 5 bases outside the gene matches. The CDR3 runs 14 residues. Germline V gene sequence: CDR1 LNHDA, CDR2 SQIVND (reference sequence).

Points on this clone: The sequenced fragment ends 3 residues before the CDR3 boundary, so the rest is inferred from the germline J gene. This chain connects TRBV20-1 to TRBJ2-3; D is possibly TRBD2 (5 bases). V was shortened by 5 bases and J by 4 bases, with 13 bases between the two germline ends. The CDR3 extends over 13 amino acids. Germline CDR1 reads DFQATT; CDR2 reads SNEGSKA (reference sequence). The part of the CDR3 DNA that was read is TGCAGTGCTCCCCCGCAGCGGCCAGATACG. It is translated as CSAPPQRPDT. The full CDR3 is CSAPPQRPDTQYF.